This T cell receptor (beta chain) was captured in a study of CD8 T cells in Susac syndrome. RNA in amounts of roughly 0.45 to 1 ug was reverse transcribed with random hexamers. TCRdb re-analysed the immunoSEQ multiplex PCR reads in MiXCR, keeping a single row per CDR3 protein. The table lists roughly 110,000 distinct CDR3 sequences, roughly 92% of them singletons. The length of the CDR3 is 15 residues. With 10 bases removed from V and 4 bases from J, the gap between germline ends came to 21 bases. The V call is TRBV12-3 or TRBV12-4, the J call TRBJ2-3, with TRBD2 as a possible D gene (6 bases). This sequence originates from a human donor in good health. What was sequenced was CD8+ T cells from PBMCs. CDR3 residues: CATLIGGGTADTQYF. The CDR3 DNA follows: TGTGCCACCCTAATCGGGGGAGGTACGGCAGATACGCAGTATTTT.